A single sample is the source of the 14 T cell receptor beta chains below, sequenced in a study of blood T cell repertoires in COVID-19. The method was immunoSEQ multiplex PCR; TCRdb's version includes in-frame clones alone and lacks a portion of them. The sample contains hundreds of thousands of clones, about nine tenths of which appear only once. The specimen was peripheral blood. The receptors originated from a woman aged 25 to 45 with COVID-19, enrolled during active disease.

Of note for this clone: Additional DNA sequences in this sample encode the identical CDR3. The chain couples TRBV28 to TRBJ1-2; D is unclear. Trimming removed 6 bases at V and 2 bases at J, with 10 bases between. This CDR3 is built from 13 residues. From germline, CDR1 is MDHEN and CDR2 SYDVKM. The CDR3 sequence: CASSLQENYGYTF. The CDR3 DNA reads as TGTGCCAGCAGCCTCCAGGAAAACTATGGCTACACCTTC.

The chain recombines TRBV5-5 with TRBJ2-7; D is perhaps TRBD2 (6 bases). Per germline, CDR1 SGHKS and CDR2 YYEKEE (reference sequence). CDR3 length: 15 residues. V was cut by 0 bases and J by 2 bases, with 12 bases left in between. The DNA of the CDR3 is TGTGCCAGCAGCTTGGGGCGGGGACCCGCCTACGAGCAGTACTTC. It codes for CASSLGRGPAYEQYF.

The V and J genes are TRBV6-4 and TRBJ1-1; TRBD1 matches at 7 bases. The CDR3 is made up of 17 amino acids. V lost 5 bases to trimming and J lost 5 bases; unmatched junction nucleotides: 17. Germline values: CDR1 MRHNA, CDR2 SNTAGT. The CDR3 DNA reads TGTGCCAGCAGTAGTAGTCCCGGACAGGAAGGTTGGACTGAAGCTTTCTTT. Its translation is CASSSSPGQEGWTEAFF.

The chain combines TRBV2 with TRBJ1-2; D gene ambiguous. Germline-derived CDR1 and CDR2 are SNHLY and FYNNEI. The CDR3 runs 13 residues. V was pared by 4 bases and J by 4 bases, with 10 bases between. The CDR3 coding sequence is TGTGCCAGCAGTGTGCAGGTATTCTATGGCTACACCTTC. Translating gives CASSVQVFYGYTF.

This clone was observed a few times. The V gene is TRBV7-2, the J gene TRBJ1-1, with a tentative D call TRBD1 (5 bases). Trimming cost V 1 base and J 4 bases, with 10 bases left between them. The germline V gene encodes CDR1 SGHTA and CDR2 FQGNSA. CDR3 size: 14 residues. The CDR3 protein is CASSLVGQGTEAFF. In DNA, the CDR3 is TGTGCCAGCAGCTTAGTGGGGCAGGGCACTGAAGCTTTCTTT. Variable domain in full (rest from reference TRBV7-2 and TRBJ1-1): GAGVSQSPSNKVTEKGKDVELRCDPISGHTALYWYRQSLGQGLEFLIYFQGNSAPDKSGLPSDRFSAERTGGSVSTLTIQRTQQEDSAVYLCASSLVGQGTEAFFGQGTRLTVV.

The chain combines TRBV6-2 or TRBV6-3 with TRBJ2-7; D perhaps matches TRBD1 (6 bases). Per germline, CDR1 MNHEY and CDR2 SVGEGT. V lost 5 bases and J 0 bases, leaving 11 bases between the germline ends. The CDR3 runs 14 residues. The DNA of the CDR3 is TGTGCCAGCAGTCCCGGGACATCCTCCTACGAGCAGTACTTC. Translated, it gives CASSPGTSSYEQYF.

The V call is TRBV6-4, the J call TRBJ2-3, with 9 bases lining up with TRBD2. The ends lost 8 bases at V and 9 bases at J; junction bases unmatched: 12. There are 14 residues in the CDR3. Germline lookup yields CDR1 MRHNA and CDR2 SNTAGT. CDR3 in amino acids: CASSGLAGVGTQYF. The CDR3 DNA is TGTGCCAGCTCGGGACTAGCAGGAGTGGGGACGCAGTATTTT.

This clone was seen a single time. CDR3 nucleotides: TGTGCCAGTAGTACTCACCGGACAGTTACCCGGCACCTCCAAGAGACCCAGTACTTC. Translation gives CASSTHRTVTRHLQETQYF. The chain recombines TRBV19 with TRBJ2-5; tentatively, D is TRBD1 (6 bases). Trimming cost V 4 bases and J 1 base, with 25 bases left between them. This CDR3 comprises 19 residues. CDR1 is LNHDA and CDR2 is SQIVND in the germline V gene (reference sequence).

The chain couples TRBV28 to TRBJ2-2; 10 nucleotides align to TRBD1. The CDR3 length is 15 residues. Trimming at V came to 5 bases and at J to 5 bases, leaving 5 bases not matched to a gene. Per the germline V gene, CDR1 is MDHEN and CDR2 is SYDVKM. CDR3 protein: CASSVRQGATGELFF. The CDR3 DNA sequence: TGTGCCAGCAGTGTACGACAGGGGGCGACCGGGGAGCTGTTTTTT.

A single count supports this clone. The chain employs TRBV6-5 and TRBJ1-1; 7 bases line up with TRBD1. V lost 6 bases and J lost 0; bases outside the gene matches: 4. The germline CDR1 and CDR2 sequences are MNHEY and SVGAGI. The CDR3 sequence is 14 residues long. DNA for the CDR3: TGTGCCAGCAGGCTACAGGGGCTGAACACTGAAGCTTTCTTT. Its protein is CASRLQGLNTEAFF.

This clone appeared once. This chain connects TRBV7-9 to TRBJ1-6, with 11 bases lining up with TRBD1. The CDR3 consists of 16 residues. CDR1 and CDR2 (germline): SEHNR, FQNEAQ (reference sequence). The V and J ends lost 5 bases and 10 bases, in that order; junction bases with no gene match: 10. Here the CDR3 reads CASSDGTGGLGSPLHF. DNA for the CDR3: TGTGCCAGCAGCGACGGGACAGGGGGGCTGGGATCACCCCTCCACTTT.

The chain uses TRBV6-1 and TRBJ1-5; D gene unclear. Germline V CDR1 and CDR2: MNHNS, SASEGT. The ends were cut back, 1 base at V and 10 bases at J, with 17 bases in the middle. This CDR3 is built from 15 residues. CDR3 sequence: CASSEGVDGVKPQHF. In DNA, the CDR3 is TGTGCCAGCAGTGAAGGCGTGGACGGGGTGAAACCCCAGCATTTT.

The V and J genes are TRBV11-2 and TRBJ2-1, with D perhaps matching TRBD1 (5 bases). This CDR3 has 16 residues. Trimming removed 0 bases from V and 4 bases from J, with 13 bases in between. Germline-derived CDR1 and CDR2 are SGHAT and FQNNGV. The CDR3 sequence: CASSLDWGSSYNEQFF. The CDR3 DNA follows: TGTGCCAGCAGCTTAGATTGGGGCTCTTCTTACAATGAGCAGTTCTTC.

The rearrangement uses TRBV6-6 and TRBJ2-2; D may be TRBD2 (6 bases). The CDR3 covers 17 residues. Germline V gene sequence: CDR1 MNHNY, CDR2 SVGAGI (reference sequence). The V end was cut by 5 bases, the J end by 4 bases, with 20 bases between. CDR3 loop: CASSPSGSRRGTGELFF. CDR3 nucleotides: TGTGCCAGCAGTCCCAGCGGGTCCAGGCGAGGCACCGGGGAGCTGTTTTTT.